This T cell receptor (beta chain) was recorded in a study of blood T cell repertoires in COVID-19. Study details: Some COVID-19 samples were acute and others convalescent; all came from the United States, Italy and Spain. Sample material is recorded as cDNA or gDNA derived from T cells, B-cell-depleted T cells, or PBMCs.

In germline, CDR1 is LNHDA, CDR2 SQIVND (reference sequence). The junction had 10 bases not matched to a gene; V was cut back by 5 bases and J by 10 bases. CDR3 length equals 13 residues. This table comes from immunoSEQ multiplex PCR, and its TCRdb copy is limited to in-frame clones, with some not included. Found here are approximately 38,000 clones, nearly 90% of them singletons; the top ten hold under 5%. The sample was peripheral blood. V is TRBV19 and J is TRBJ1-1; 7 bases match TRBD1. This TCR was sampled from a man in his fifties or sixties with COVID-19, enrolled during active disease. CDR3 protein: CASSQDRTLGAFF. For the CDR3, the DNA is TGTGCCAGTAGTCAGGACAGGACCCTCGGAGCTTTCTTT.